Shown below are 17 T cell receptor beta chains from a single sample sequenced in a study of CD8+CD57+ T cells in acquired aplastic anemia. Patients chosen for sequencing had CD8+CD57+ cells that had expanded, as shown by flow cytometry. The template used for profiling TCR beta VDJ and CDR3 was genomic DNA. Each CDR3 protein gets one entry after TCRdb re-called the reads with MiXCR. The profile shows 450,000 to 550,000 distinct CDR3 sequences, about a third of them singletons. Sequences were obtained from sorted CD4+, CD8+, or CD8+CD57+ T cells (not recorded which) from PBMCs. Every receptor here comes from a human donor with aplastic anemia.

The chain joins TRBV12-3 or TRBV12-4 to TRBJ2-7, with 7 positions matching TRBD1. The V segment lost 2 bases and the J segment 2 bases; nucleotides outside the gene matches: 6. This CDR3 contains 15 residues. CDR3 amino acids: CASSLKGASPYEQYF. The CDR3 DNA sequence: TGTGCCAGCAGTTTAAAGGGGGCTAGTCCCTACGAGCAGTACTTC.

J is TRBJ2-3 and V is TRBV5-6; D call uncertain. The V gene's germline CDR1 is SGHDT and CDR2 YYEEEE. The CDR3 loop spans 16 amino acids. V was trimmed by 0 bases and J by 3 bases, leaving 14 bases between them. CDR3 in amino acids: CASSLVQALGTDTQYF. The CDR3 nucleotides are TGTGCCAGCAGCTTGGTGCAAGCCTTGGGAACAGATACGCAGTATTTT.

This sequence joins TRBV19 and TRBJ2-1; either TRBD1 or TRBD2 may supply D (5 bases each). V lost 2 bases, J lost 5 bases, and 16 bases lay in between. Germline CDR1 LNHDA, CDR2 SQIVND (reference sequence). This CDR3 spans 16 amino acids. As DNA, the CDR3 is TGTGCCAGTAGTATAACGACTTGGGACCAGAACAATGAGCAGTTCTTC. Translation: CASSITTWDQNNEQFF.

The rearrangement uses TRBV30 and TRBJ1-5; no reliable D call. Germline-derived CDR1 and CDR2 are GTSNPN and SVGIG (reference sequence). This CDR3 has 15 amino acids. V lost 0 bases to trimming and J lost 7 bases, with 16 bases between them. The CDR3 reads CAWSVYQAATQPQHF. Here the CDR3 DNA reads TGTGCCTGGAGTGTATACCAGGCCGCTACACAGCCCCAGCATTTT.

This clonotype was found once. This may come from a read error, since a much larger clone is one base off. CDR3: CASTGGLFNSPLHF. The CDR3 DNA reads TGTGCCAGCACCGGGGGGCTTTTCAATTCACCCCTCCACTTT. The chain is built from TRBV7-3 and TRBJ1-6; TRBD1 is a possible D gene (6 bases). The germline gives CDR1 SGHTA, CDR2 FQGTGA. Trimming took 7 bases from V and 7 from J, leaving 14 bases between them. This CDR3 is 14 amino acids long.

This clonotype showed up just a few times. This sequence joins TRBV28 and TRBJ1-3; D gene uncertain. V was pared by 6 bases and J by 2 bases, with 11 bases between. CDR1 and CDR2 from the germline V gene are MDHEN and SYDVKM. The CDR3 is 14 residues long. The CDR3 here is CASRPGGTGNTIYF. In DNA form, the CDR3 reads TGTGCCAGCAGACCGGGTGGTACTGGAAACACCATATATTTT.

The chain joins TRBV19 to TRBJ1-5; possible D gene TRBD1, 5 bases. In germline, CDR1 is LNHDA, CDR2 SQIVND (reference sequence). CDR3 size: 14 residues. V gave up 7 bases and J gave up 7 bases, with 17 bases separating them. The CDR3 region is CASTVGRGRQPQHF. CDR3 nucleotides: TGTGCCAGTACCGTGGGGCGGGGTCGACAGCCCCAGCATTTT.

The chain links TRBV6-5 to TRBJ2-7, with 8 positions matching TRBD1. CDR1 and CDR2 (germline): MNHEY, SVGAGI. V dropped 4 bases and J dropped 1; count of bases not matched to a gene: 6. CDR3 size: 15 residues. CDR3: CASSSRDRRSYEQYF. The CDR3 DNA is TGTGCCAGCAGTTCGCGGGACAGGAGGTCCTACGAGCAGTACTTC.

This chain links TRBV20-1 with TRBJ1-4, with D unresolved. Between the trimmed V and J ends, which lost 6 bases and 3 bases, there was a span of 11 bases. The length of the CDR3 is 13 residues. Germline CDR1 DFQATT, CDR2 SNEGSKA (reference sequence). DNA for the CDR3: TGCAGTGCGCTACCGGTCGCTAATGAAAAACTGTTTTTT. Protein sequence: CSALPVANEKLFF.

The table lists this clonotype with many counts. The CDR3: CSASSSGELEQYF. The CDR3 coding sequence is TGCAGTGCTAGCTCCAGTGGGGAACTCGAGCAGTACTTC. This sequence joins TRBV20-1 and TRBJ2-7; D is uncertain. The CDR3 loop spans 13 amino acids. In germline, CDR1 is DFQATT, CDR2 SNEGSKA (reference sequence). Trimming left V 3 bases short and J 6 bases short, with 15 bases between.

This clonotype was observed a handful of times. The CDR3 loop is CASSQDQGAYTEAFF. CDR3 coding DNA: TGCGCCAGCAGCCAAGACCAGGGGGCTTACACTGAAGCTTTCTTT. The chain recombines TRBV4-3 with TRBJ1-1; TRBD1 matches 8 bases. The V and J ends lost 0 bases and 3 bases, in that order; junction bases with no gene match: 3. The CDR3 covers 15 residues. Germline V gives CDR1 LGHNA, CDR2 YSLEER.

The CDR3 sequence is CASSNRGLAGGQEQFF. The CDR3 nucleotides are TGTGCCAGCAGCAACAGGGGACTAGCGGGAGGTCAAGAGCAGTTCTTC. This chain links TRBV7-2 with TRBJ2-1; TRBD2 matches at 15 bases. V shed 5 bases, J shed 10 bases, and the junction held 9 bases outside the gene matches. Germline V gene data show CDR1 as SGHTA and CDR2 as FQGNSA. The CDR3 totals 16 residues.

This clonotype was picked up many times. This sequence joins TRBV9 and TRBJ2-7; D gene ambiguous. CDR1 SGDLS and CDR2 YYNGEE come from the germline V gene. Trimming pared 0 bases from V and 3 bases from J, leaving 13 bases between. CDR3 length: 15 residues. CDR3 nucleotides: TGTGCCAGCAGCGTAGGGGTCACTTGGGGCTACGAGCAGTACTTC. It translates to CASSVGVTWGYEQYF. Drawing the rest from reference TRBV9 and TRBJ2-7, the complete variable domain is DSGVTQTPKHLITATGQRVTLRCSPRSGDLSVYWYQQSLDQGLQFLIQYYNGEERAKGNILERFSAQQFPDLHSELNLSSLELGDSALYFCASSVGVTWGYEQYFGPGTRLTVT.

This clonotype was counted many times. The chain carries TRBV7-3 and TRBJ2-1, with 12 positions matching TRBD2. Per germline, CDR1 SGHTA and CDR2 FQGTGA. With 3 bases clipped from V and 9 bases from J, the junction kept 3 bases outside the gene matches. This CDR3 has 14 residues. CDR3 protein: CASSLTSGSSEQFF. The CDR3 DNA reads TGTGCCAGCAGCTTGACTAGCGGGAGCAGTGAGCAGTTCTTC.

V gene TRBV9 combines with J gene TRBJ2-1; 10 bases match TRBD2. Germline lookup yields CDR1 SGDLS and CDR2 YYNGEE. V gave up 0 bases and J gave up 7 bases; unmatched junction bases: 4. This CDR3 is built from 15 residues. The CDR3 DNA follows: TGTGCCAGCAGCGTAGTTCTAGCGGGGGTGAATGAGCAGTTCTTC. Amino acids: CASSVVLAGVNEQFF.

This clonotype was counted many times. The genes are TRBV25-1 and TRBJ2-1; tentatively, D is TRBD1 (5 bases). Germline V lookup: CDR1 MGHDK, CDR2 SYGVNS. This CDR3 contains 11 residues. V lost 6 bases and J lost 7, with 7 bases in between. In nucleotides, the CDR3 is TGTGCCAGCAGACAGGAGAATGAGCAGTTCTTC. It yields the protein CASRQENEQFF.

The rearrangement uses TRBV5-1 and TRBJ2-3, with TRBD2 matching 7 bases. Germline CDR1 SGHRS, CDR2 YFSETQ. Unmatched junction bases numbered 6, after V lost 4 bases and J lost 1 base. The CDR3 length is 15 residues. CDR3 protein: CASSRGDYRTDTQYF. The DNA of the CDR3 is TGCGCCAGCAGCCGGGGGGACTACCGCACAGATACGCAGTATTTT.